The 24 T cell receptor beta chains given below trace back to one sample, sequenced in a study of ipilimumab plus nivolumab after autologous stem cell transplantation. Measured with immunoSEQ multiplex PCR; TCRdb has only the in-frame clones, and not every one. The sample yields 20,000 to 30,000 clones, around 83% seen once. The source was PBMCs, collected in a trial of ipilimumab plus nivolumab as post-transplant consolidation. All receptors come from a male donor with diffuse large B-cell lymphoma.

The rearrangement joins TRBV5-4 to TRBJ1-2, with 7 bases fitting TRBD1. The CDR3 consists of 13 residues. The germline V gene has CDR1 SGHNT and CDR2 YYREEE (reference sequence). The V gene end was trimmed by 3 bases and the J gene end by 12 bases; junction bases not matched to a gene: 11. The CDR3 DNA follows: TGTGCCAGCAGCTCCCGACAGGGTTCGGTGGACACCTTC. This translates into CASSSRQGSVDTF.

This rearrangement joins TRBV15 to TRBJ1-6; D is perhaps TRBD1 (6 bases). Germline CDR1 reads LNHNV; CDR2 reads YYDKDF (reference sequence). Trimming pared 1 base from V and 7 bases from J, leaving 17 bases between. The CDR3 runs to 17 residues. In nucleotides, the CDR3 is TGTGCCACCAGCAGAGTGAGGGGGGGTGGGGAGAATTCACCCCTCCACTTT. Its translation is CATSRVRGGGENSPLHF.

As for this clone: The sample has other DNA sequences that encode this CDR3 too. V gene TRBV29-1 combines with J gene TRBJ1-1; no reliable D call. There are 12 residues in the CDR3. The ends were cut back, 4 bases at V and 5 bases at J, with 11 bases in the middle. The germline V gene has CDR1 SQVTM and CDR2 ANQGSEA. The CDR3, as DNA: TGCAGCGTTGGAAGTGGAAATACTGAAGCTTTCTTT. Translation: CSVGSGNTEAFF.

The chain employs TRBV5-1 and TRBJ2-5; D is ambiguous. The end of the DNA is better explained by TRBJ2-7, so the J call may be wrong. The CDR3 loop spans 14 amino acids. Germline V gene data show CDR1 as SGHRS and CDR2 as YFSETQ. CDR3 nucleotide sequence: TGCGCCAGCAGCGCCCTCGGACCTTCCTACGAGCAGTACTTC. This codes for CASSALGPSYEQYF.

The chain is built from TRBV6-5 and TRBJ1-6; 8 bases fit TRBD1. V was pared by 6 bases and J by 10 bases, with 8 bases of the junction left unmatched. The CDR3 covers 14 residues. Germline V gene sequence: CDR1 MNHEY, CDR2 SVGAGI. As DNA, the CDR3 is TGTGCCAGCAGCCCGACAGGGGTTAACTCACCCCTCCACTTT. It specifies CASSPTGVNSPLHF.

This clone is a singleton in its sample. The rearrangement uses TRBV5-4 and TRBJ2-4, with a tentative D call TRBD2 (5 bases). The length of the CDR3 is 13 residues. The V end lost 4 bases, the J end lost 6 bases, and 11 bases lay between the germline ends. Germline values: CDR1 SGHNT, CDR2 YYREEE (reference sequence). CDR3 bases: TGTGCCAGCAGCCAAGTCGGGGTAAACATTCAGTACTTC. This encodes CASSQVGVNIQYF.

The chain couples TRBV5-1 to TRBJ1-2; D remains ambiguous. CDR1 is SGHRS, CDR2 YFSETQ, per germline. The CDR3 is 15 amino acids. The V end was cut by 1 base, the J end by 0 bases, with 10 bases between. CDR3 protein: CASSLSGTANYGYTF. Written as DNA, the CDR3 is TGCGCCAGCAGCTTGTCGGGTACCGCTAACTATGGCTACACCTTC. The full variable domain, its missing parts supplied by reference TRBV5-1 and TRBJ1-2, is KAGVTQTPRYLIKTRGQQVTLSCSPISGHRSVSWYQQTPGQGLQFLFEYFSETQRNKGNFPGRFSGRQFSNSRSEMNVSTLELGDSALYLCASSLSGTANYGYTFGSGTRLTVV.

The gene calls are TRBV19 and TRBJ2-2; 10 bases line up with TRBD2. The CDR3 length is 15 residues. Trimming took 3 bases from V and 6 from J; bases not matched to a gene: 4. CDR1 and CDR2 (germline): LNHDA, SQIVND (reference sequence). The DNA for the CDR3 is TGTGCCAGTAGTATGGCTAGCGGGGGATCCGGGGAGCTGTTTTTT. It specifies CASSMASGGSGELFF.

Here the CDR3 DNA reads TGTGCCAGTAGTATATGGGGGATTGAATCCTACGAGCAGTACTTC. Amino acid sequence: CASSIWGIESYEQYF. The J gene is TRBJ2-7, the V gene TRBV19; D is possibly TRBD1 or TRBD2 (5 bases each). This CDR3 is built from 15 residues. The V gene's germline CDR1 is LNHDA and CDR2 SQIVND (reference sequence). Trimming removed 2 bases from V and 1 base from J, with 12 bases in between.

The sample holds one count of this clone. The chain employs TRBV2 and TRBJ2-3; 10 nucleotides align to TRBD1. The CDR3 consists of 14 residues. Unmatched junction bases numbered 5, after V lost 6 bases and J lost 5 bases. CDR1 and CDR2 (germline): SNHLY, FYNNEI. The CDR3 coding sequence is TGTGCCAGCAGGCGACAGGGGGCAGGAGATACGCAGTATTTT. Encoded protein: CASRRQGAGDTQYF.

This sequence joins TRBV21-1 and TRBJ2-1; the DNA was not used to check the table's D call, TRBD1. TRBV21-1 is a pseudogene locus. The CDR3 is 17 amino acids. The CDR3 loop is CASSTGTGGKNRNEQFF. Here the CDR3 DNA reads TGTGCCAGCAGCACCGGGACAGGGGGCAAGAATAGGAATGAGCAGTTCTTC.

DNA for the CDR3: TGTGCCAGTTCTTCGACAGCCAATTCCTACGAGCAGTACTTC. Translated, it gives CASSSTANSYEQYF. The gene calls are TRBV18 and TRBJ2-5; a weak D match, TRBD1 (5 bases). The tail of the sequence fits TRBJ2-7 better, so the J call may be wrong. This CDR3 region has 14 residues. The germline V gene encodes CDR1 KGHSH and CDR2 LQKENI.

This chain links TRBV7-2 with TRBJ2-5; the D call may be TRBD1 or TRBD2 (5 bases each). V gave up 2 bases and J gave up 7 bases, with 14 bases separating them. This CDR3 has 14 amino acids. Germline assignment: CDR1 SGHTA and CDR2 FQGNSA. CDR3 protein: CASSLSGTPGTQYF. The CDR3, as DNA: TGTGCCAGCAGCTTAAGTGGGACCCCTGGGACCCAGTACTTC. Filled out from reference TRBV7-2 and TRBJ2-5, the complete variable domain reads GAGVSQSPSNKVTEKGKDVELRCDPISGHTALYWYRQSLGQGLEFLIYFQGNSAPDKSGLPSDRFSAERTGGSVSTLTIQRTQQEDSAVYLCASSLSGTPGTQYFGPGTRLLVL.

The chain recombines TRBV4-1 with TRBJ2-5; either TRBD1 or TRBD2 may fit D (5 bases each). The J call may be faulty, since TRBJ2-7 better matches the DNA end. CDR3 length: 14 residues. Germline V lookup: CDR1 MGHRA, CDR2 YSYEKL. The CDR3 region has the DNA TGCGCCAGCAGCGCCGGGACGGAGGCCTACGAGCAGTACTTC. Protein: CASSAGTEAYEQYF.

The V gene is TRBV11-3, the J gene TRBJ2-3; 8 bases line up with TRBD2. J gave up 5 bases and V 3 bases, and 4 bases lay outside the gene matches. Germline V gives CDR1 SGHNT, CDR2 YENEEA. This CDR3 spans 14 amino acids. The CDR3 is CASSFGGARDTQYF. In DNA form, the CDR3 reads TGTGCCAGCAGCTTCGGGGGGGCGAGAGATACGCAGTATTTT.

The rearrangement links TRBV10-3 to TRBJ2-5; 8 positions agree with TRBD2. Per germline, CDR1 ENHRY and CDR2 SYGVKD. V gave up 6 bases and J gave up 5 bases; unmatched junction bases: 8. The CDR3 length is 14 residues. In nucleotides, the CDR3 is TGTGCCATCAGCGTAGCGGGGACGGGGGAGACCCAGTACTTC. It translates to CAISVAGTGETQYF.

CDR3 bases: TGTGCCAGCAGCCAGGGACCTCGTTACAATGAGCAGTTCTTC. Its translation: CASSQGPRYNEQFF. This sequence joins TRBV28 and TRBJ2-1; D is perhaps TRBD1 or TRBD2 (5 bases each). V was shortened by 6 bases and J by 4 bases, with 13 bases between the two germline ends. Germline lookup yields CDR1 MDHEN and CDR2 SYDVKM. The CDR3 sequence is 14 residues long.

The chain carries TRBV2 and TRBJ1-2; tentative D call: TRBD1 (6 bases). Germline V gives CDR1 SNHLY, CDR2 FYNNEI. The CDR3 sequence is 15 residues long. Trimming stripped 8 bases from V and 8 bases from J, with 24 bases between. The CDR3 is CASPPGGGLAGGYTF. In DNA, the CDR3 is TGTGCCAGCCCGCCCGGAGGGGGACTAGCGGGGGGCTACACCTTC.

The gene calls are TRBV19 and TRBJ1-1, with D maybe TRBD1 (5 bases). The germline V gene has CDR1 LNHDA and CDR2 SQIVND (reference sequence). This CDR3 spans 12 amino acids. V lost 6 bases and J lost 7, with 12 bases in between. CDR3 in DNA: TGTGCCAGTAGCCCAGGGAGAGGTGAAGCTTTCTTT. Translated, it gives CASSPGRGEAFF.

The genes are TRBV15 and TRBJ2-7, with D possibly TRBD1 on 7 matching bases. V shed 5 bases and J shed 3 bases, with 20 bases lying between them. From germline, CDR1 is LNHNV and CDR2 YYDKDF (reference sequence). The CDR3 loop spans 16 amino acids. CDR3 DNA: TGTGCCACCAGCGAGGGCGCGGGACAGCTGCACTACGAGCAGTACTTC. Amino acid sequence: CATSEGAGQLHYEQYF.

This chain links TRBV7-2 with TRBJ2-3, with TRBD2 matching 9 bases. The CDR3 is 16 amino acids. V was pared by 4 bases and J by 1 base, with 6 bases of the junction left unmatched. CDR1 SGHTA and CDR2 FQGNSA come from the germline V gene. The CDR3 here is CASSSPSGARTDTQYF. The CDR3 coding sequence is TGTGCCAGCAGCTCCCCTAGCGGGGCCCGCACAGATACGCAGTATTTT.

V is TRBV7-2 and J is TRBJ1-3, with a possible D match to TRBD1 (5 bases). Germline V CDR1 and CDR2: SGHTA, FQGNSA. The CDR3 runs to 17 residues. Between the trimmed V and J ends, which lost 1 base and 4 bases, there was a span of 17 bases. The CDR3 protein is CASSLVMAGRYGNTIYF. The CDR3 DNA is TGTGCCAGCAGCTTAGTTATGGCAGGGAGGTACGGAAACACCATATATTTT. The variable domain in full, with the rest retrieved from reference TRBV7-2 and TRBJ1-3, is GAGVSQSPSNKVTEKGKDVELRCDPISGHTALYWYRQSLGQGLEFLIYFQGNSAPDKSGLPSDRFSAERTGGSVSTLTIQRTQQEDSAVYLCASSLVMAGRYGNTIYFGEGSWLTVV.

The J gene is TRBJ2-5, the V gene TRBV5-6; 7 bases line up with TRBD1. Trimming at V came to 4 bases and at J to 1 base, leaving 10 bases not matched to a gene. CDR3 length: 16 amino acids. The V gene's germline CDR1 is SGHDT and CDR2 YYEEEE. CDR3: CASSTNRGSSQETQYF. Here the CDR3 DNA reads TGTGCCAGCAGCACCAACAGGGGTAGTAGCCAAGAGACCCAGTACTTC.

This clone was detected only once. The genes are TRBV29-1 and TRBJ1-2; D gene ambiguous. Germline-derived CDR1 and CDR2 are SQVTM and ANQGSEA. The CDR3 is 12 amino acids. The V gene lost 3 bases and the J gene lost 3 bases, with 8 bases spanning the gap. The CDR3 is CSVEGSDYGYTF. In DNA form, the CDR3 reads TGCAGCGTTGAGGGTTCAGACTATGGCTACACCTTC.